The 3 T cell receptor beta chains reported below all come from one sample, sequenced in a study of technical replicates of blood from a handful of donors. Sequenced by immunoSEQ multiplex PCR; TCRdb stores in-frame clones only, minus some. This sample yields 80,000 or so clones, of which 94% are seen a single time; about 0.4% belongs to the top ten. The specimen was T cells isolated from PBMCs. The source of these receptors is a human donor in good health.

This clone was counted a single time. This sequence joins TRBV6-5 and TRBJ2-5; no reliable D call. Germline-derived CDR1 and CDR2 are MNHEY and SVGAGI. The CDR3 is 14 residues long. V was pared by 6 bases and J by 2 bases, with 13 bases between. Written as DNA, the CDR3 is TGTGCCAGCAGCCGCGGATCAGAGCAAGAGACCCAGTACTTC. Its translation: CASSRGSEQETQYF.

The chain is built from TRBV27 and TRBJ2-7; 8 nucleotides agree with TRBD1. Germline CDR1 is MNHEY and CDR2 is SMNVEV (reference sequence). CDR3 length: 16 amino acids. Trimming took 0 bases from V and 0 from J; bases not matched to a gene: 4. CDR3 coding DNA: TGTGCCAGCAGTTTATCGTACGGGACAGGCTCCTACGAGCAGTACTTC. Translated: CASSLSYGTGSYEQYF.

The chain has TRBV28 and TRBJ1-1; D remains unclear. The length of the CDR3 is 13 residues. Germline V gene lookup returns CDR1 MDHEN and CDR2 SYDVKM. V was clipped by 4 bases and J by 6 bases, with 12 bases between them. The CDR3: CASSYEKPPEAFF. CDR3 DNA sequence: TGTGCCAGCAGTTATGAGAAACCCCCTGAAGCTTTCTTT.